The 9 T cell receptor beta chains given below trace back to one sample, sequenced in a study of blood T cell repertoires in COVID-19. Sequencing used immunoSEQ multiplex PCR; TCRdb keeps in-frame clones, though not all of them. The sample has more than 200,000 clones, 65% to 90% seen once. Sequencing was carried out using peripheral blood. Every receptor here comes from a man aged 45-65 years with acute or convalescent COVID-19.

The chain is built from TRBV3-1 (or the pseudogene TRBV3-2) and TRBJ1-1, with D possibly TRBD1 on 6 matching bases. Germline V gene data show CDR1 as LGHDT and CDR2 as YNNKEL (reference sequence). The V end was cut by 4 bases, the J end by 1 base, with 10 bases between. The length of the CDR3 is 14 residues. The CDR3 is CASSRAGENTEAFF. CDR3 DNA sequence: TGTGCCAGCAGCCGCGCAGGGGAGAACACTGAAGCTTTCTTT.

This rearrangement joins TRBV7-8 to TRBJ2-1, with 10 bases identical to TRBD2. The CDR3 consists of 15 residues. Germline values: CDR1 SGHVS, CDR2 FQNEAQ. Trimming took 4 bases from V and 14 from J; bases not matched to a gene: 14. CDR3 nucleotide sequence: TGTGCCAGCAGCTCTGAGCGGGGGGGCCGTTCGGCGGAGTTCTTC. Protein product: CASSSERGGRSAEFF.

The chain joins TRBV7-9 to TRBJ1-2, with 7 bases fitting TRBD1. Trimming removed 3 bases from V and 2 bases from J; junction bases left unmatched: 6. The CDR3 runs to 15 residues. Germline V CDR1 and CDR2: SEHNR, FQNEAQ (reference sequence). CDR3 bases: TGTGCCAGCAGCTTCGGGACAGCTAAAAACTATGGCTACACCTTC. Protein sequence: CASSFGTAKNYGYTF.

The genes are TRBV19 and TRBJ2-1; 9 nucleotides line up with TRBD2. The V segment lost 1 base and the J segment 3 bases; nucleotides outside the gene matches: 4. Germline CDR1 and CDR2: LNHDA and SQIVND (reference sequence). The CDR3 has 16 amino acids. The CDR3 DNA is TGTGCCAGTAGTATAGTGGGAGCGGGGGGCTACAATGAGCAGTTCTTC. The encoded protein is CASSIVGAGGYNEQFF.

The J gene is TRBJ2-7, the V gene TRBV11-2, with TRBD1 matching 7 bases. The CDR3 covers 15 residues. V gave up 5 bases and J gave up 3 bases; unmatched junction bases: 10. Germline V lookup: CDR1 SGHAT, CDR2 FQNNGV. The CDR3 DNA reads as TGTGCCAGCAGCCAAGGACAGGATTTTTACTACGAGCAGTACTTC. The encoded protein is CASSQGQDFYYEQYF.

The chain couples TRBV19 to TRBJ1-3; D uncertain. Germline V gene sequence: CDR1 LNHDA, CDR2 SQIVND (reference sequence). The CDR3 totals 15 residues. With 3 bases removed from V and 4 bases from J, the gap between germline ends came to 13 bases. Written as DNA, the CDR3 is TGTGCCAGTAGTATCTCCGCTCCGGGAGGAAACACCATATATTTT. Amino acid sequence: CASSISAPGGNTIYF. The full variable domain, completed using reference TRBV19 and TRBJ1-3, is DGGITQSPKYLFRKEGQNVTLSCEQNLNHDAMYWYRQDPGQGLRLIYYSQIVNDFQKGDIAEGYSVSREKKESFPLTVTSAQKNPTAFYLCASSISAPGGNTIYFGEGSWLTVV.

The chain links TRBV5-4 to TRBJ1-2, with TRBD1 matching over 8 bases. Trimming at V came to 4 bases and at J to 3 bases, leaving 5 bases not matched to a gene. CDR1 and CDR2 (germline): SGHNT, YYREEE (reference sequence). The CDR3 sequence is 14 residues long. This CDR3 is CASSRDRSHYGYTF. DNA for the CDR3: TGTGCCAGCAGCCGGGACAGGTCCCACTATGGCTACACCTTC.

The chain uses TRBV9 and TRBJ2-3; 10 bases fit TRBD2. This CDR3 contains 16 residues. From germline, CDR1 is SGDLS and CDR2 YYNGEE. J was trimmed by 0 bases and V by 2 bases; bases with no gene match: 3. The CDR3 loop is CASSVSSGGSTDTQYF. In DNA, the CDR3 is TGTGCCAGCAGCGTTTCTAGCGGGGGAAGCACAGATACGCAGTATTTT. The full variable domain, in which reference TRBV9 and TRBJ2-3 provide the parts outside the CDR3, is DSGVTQTPKHLITATGQRVTLRCSPRSGDLSVYWYQQSLDQGLQFLIQYYNGEERAKGNILERFSAQQFPDLHSELNLSSLELGDSALYFCASSVSSGGSTDTQYFGPGTRLTVL.

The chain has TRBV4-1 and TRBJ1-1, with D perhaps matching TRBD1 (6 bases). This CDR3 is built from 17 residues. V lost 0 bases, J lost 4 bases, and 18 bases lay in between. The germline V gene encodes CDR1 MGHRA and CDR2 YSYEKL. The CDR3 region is CASSQDIQGRSGTEAFF. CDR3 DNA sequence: TGCGCCAGCAGCCAAGATATACAGGGCCGTAGTGGCACTGAAGCTTTCTTT.